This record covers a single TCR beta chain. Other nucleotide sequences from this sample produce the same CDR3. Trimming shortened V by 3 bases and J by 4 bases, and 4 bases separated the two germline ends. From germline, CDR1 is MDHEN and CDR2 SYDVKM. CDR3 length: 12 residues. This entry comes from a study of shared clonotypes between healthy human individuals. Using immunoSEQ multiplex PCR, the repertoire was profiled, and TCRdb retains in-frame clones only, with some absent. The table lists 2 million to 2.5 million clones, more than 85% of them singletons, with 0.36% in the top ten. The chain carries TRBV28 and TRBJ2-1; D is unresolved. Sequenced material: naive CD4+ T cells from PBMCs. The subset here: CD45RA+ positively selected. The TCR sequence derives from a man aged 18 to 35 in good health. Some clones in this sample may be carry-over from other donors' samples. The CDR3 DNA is TGTGCCAGCAGTTTGGGGTACAATGAGCAGTTCTTC. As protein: CASSLGYNEQFF.